These T cell receptor beta chains were read from a single sample in a study of blood T cell repertoires in COVID-19. Clones were sequenced by immunoSEQ multiplex PCR, and TCRdb holds only the in-frame ones, with some missing. Of approximately 140,000 clones in the sample, more than 70% were seen once. The sample consisted of peripheral blood. The receptors here all came from a man aged 45-65 years with active or convalescent COVID-19. CDR3s include the opening cysteine and the closing phenylalanine or tryptophan. A D gene is named only where the DNA matches it firmly. Clone size is shown for a subset of rows, as once, few, many or a class of expanded clone.

>TRBV6-5|-|TRBD2|TRBJ2-3
CASSYSGGRQTDTQYF
TGTGCCAGCAGTTACAGCGGGGGGCGTCAGACAGATACGCAGTATTTT
>TRBV27|-|-|TRBJ1-3
CASSLSGGLLSGNTIYF
TGTGCCAGCAGTTTATCGGGCGGGCTGCTCTCTGGAAACACCATATATTTT
>TRBV30|-|TRBD2|TRBJ2-7
CAWSPSGRGEQYF
TGTGCCTGGAGTCCCAGCGGGAGGGGCGAGCAGTACTTC
>TRBV11-2|-|-|TRBJ2-7
CASSLFAPGTYEQYF
TGTGCCAGCAGCTTATTCGCTCCGGGTACCTACGAGCAGTACTTC
>TRBV6-5|-|TRBD2|TRBJ2-7
CASSYSAGLASEQYF
TGTGCCAGCAGTTACTCGGCCGGACTAGCGAGTGAGCAGTACTTC
>TRBV24-1|-|-|TRBJ2-1
CATSDSTRLYNEQFF
TGTGCCACCAGTGATTCCACGAGACTATACAATGAGCAGTTCTTC
>TRBV5-8|-|TRBD2|TRBJ2-2
CASSLGLAGATGELFF
TGTGCCAGCAGCTTGGGACTAGCGGGAGCCACCGGGGAGCTGTTTTTT
>TRBV6-5|-|TRBD2|TRBJ2-3
CASVSGIFGTDTQYF
TGTGCCAGCGTTAGCGGGATTTTTGGCACAGATACGCAGTATTTT
>TRBV4-1|-|-|TRBJ1-4
CASSQGSLQGREKLFF
TGCGCCAGCAGCCAAGGGAGCCTTCAAGGGAGGGAAAAACTGTTTTTT
>TRBV6-4|few|-|TRBJ2-1
CASSDRESNEQFF
TGTGCCAGCAGCGACCGAGAGAGCAATGAGCAGTTCTTC
>TRBV9|-|-|TRBJ2-5
CASSLGRVQETQYF
TGTGCCAGCAGCTTGGGCAGGGTCCAAGAGACCCAGTACTTC
>TRBV5-1|-|TRBD1|TRBJ2-7
CASSDGDRDRWASFYEQYF
TGCGCCAGCAGCGATGGGGACAGGGATCGGTGGGCTAGTTTCTACGAGCAGTACTTC
>TRBV6-5|-|TRBD2|TRBJ2-1
CASSYGAGVNNEQFF
TGTGCCAGCAGTTACGGGGCGGGAGTGAACAATGAGCAGTTCTTC
>TRBV27|-|-|TRBJ2-2
CASTSLVNANTGELFF
TGTGCCAGCACCTCACTAGTGAACGCGAACACCGGGGAGCTGTTTTTT
>TRBV27|-|-|TRBJ2-5
CASSFGGETQYF
TGTGCCAGCAGTTTCGGCGGGGAGACCCAGTACTTC